What follows are 24 T cell receptor beta chains derived from one specimen sequenced in a study of T cells in Graves' hyperthyroidism and ophthalmopathy. RNA transcripts served as the template for amplifying TCR beta CDR3 regions. When the TCR CDR3 underwent first-round RT-PCR, the HTBI primer set was used. TCRdb processed the multiplex PCR reads anew with MiXCR; each CDR3 protein has one entry. The sample carries around 520,000 distinct CDR3 sequences, around 14% recorded once. The sample consisted of blood. These receptors all stem from a woman in her late teens or twenties with Graves' hyperthyroidism.

This clonotype came up many times. V is TRBV9 and J is TRBJ1-2, with D perhaps matching TRBD1 (5 bases). The CDR3 totals 13 residues. Looked up from germline, CDR1 is SGDLS and CDR2 is YYNGEE. V lost 5 bases and J 12 bases, leaving 20 bases between the germline ends. The DNA of the CDR3 is TGTGCCAGCAGTCGTTACGACCGACGGGGGGACACCTTC. It specifies CASSRYDRRGDTF.

This clonotype was recorded many times. The chain links TRBV30 to TRBJ2-2; 7 positions agree with TRBD1. This CDR3 contains 13 residues. From germline, CDR1 is GTSNPN and CDR2 SVGIG (reference sequence). V was clipped by 3 bases and J by 4 bases; unmatched bases: 2. CDR3 DNA: TGTGCCTGGAGAGGGACAGCCACCGGGGAGCTGTTTTTT. This codes for CAWRGTATGELFF. The full variable domain, completed using reference TRBV30 and TRBJ2-2, is SQTIHQWPATLVQPVGSPLSLECTVEGTSNPNLYWYRQAAGRGLQLLFYSVGIGQISSEVPQNLSASRPQDRQFILSSKKLLLSDSGFYLCAWRGTATGELFFGEGSRLTVL.

This clonotype was seen at least ten times. The chain recombines TRBV20-1 with TRBJ2-7; D is ambiguous. Trimming removed 0 bases from V and 2 bases from J, with 8 bases in between. Germline V lookup: CDR1 DFQATT, CDR2 SNEGSKA (reference sequence). The CDR3 loop spans 13 amino acids. The CDR3 DNA reads as TGCAGTGCTAGAGACAGTGATCCCTACGAGCAGTACTTC. Amino acids: CSARDSDPYEQYF.

The rearrangement uses TRBV7-6 and TRBJ2-7, with 8 bases that match TRBD2. V trimming: 5 bases; J trimming: 1 base; junction bases outside the gene matches: 7. Germline V lookup: CDR1 SGHVS, CDR2 FNYEAQ. The CDR3 consists of 15 residues. The CDR3 here is CASSPGRGGSYEQYF. The DNA for the CDR3 is TGTGCCAGCAGCCCCGGGAGGGGCGGATCCTACGAGCAGTACTTC.

This clonotype showed up many times. The chain links TRBV24-1 to TRBJ2-5; 7 positions match TRBD1. The V gene's germline CDR1 is KGHDR and CDR2 SFDVKD. The CDR3 is made up of 16 amino acids. Losses at the gene ends were 2 bases for V and 3 bases for J; bases not matched to a gene: 8. The CDR3 here is CATSDYPTGREETQYF. CDR3 nucleotide sequence: TGTGCCACCAGTGATTACCCGACAGGGCGGGAAGAGACCCAGTACTTC.

This clonotype was observed many times. The chain employs TRBV6-1 and TRBJ1-4; D remains ambiguous. This CDR3 contains 16 residues. V was shortened by 8 bases and J by 8 bases, with 24 bases between the two germline ends. CDR1 and CDR2 from the germline V gene are MNHNS and SASEGT. The CDR3 nucleotides read TGTGCCAGCTCCCACAATGAGGTCGGGTTTGGGGAAAAACTGTTTTTT. It codes for CASSHNEVGFGEKLFF.

A word on this clonotype: One base away lies a much larger clone, so this may be a sequencing read error. This chain uses TRBV7-9 with TRBJ2-7; TRBD1 aligns across 8 bases. The CDR3 length is 15 residues. CDR1 and CDR2 (germline): SEHNR, FQNEAQ (reference sequence). V was clipped by 2 bases and J by 6 bases; unmatched bases: 9. The CDR3, as DNA: TGTGCCAGCAGCTTACTCTCCCAGGGGGCCCGCGAGCAGTACTTC. It codes for CASSLLSQGAREQYF. Using reference TRBV7-9 and TRBJ2-7 for the parts outside the CDR3, the full variable domain is DTGVSQNPRHKITKRGQNVTFRCDPISEHNRLYWYRQTLGQGPEFLTYFQNEAQLEKSRLLSDRFSAERPKGSFSTLEIQRTEQGDSAMYLCASSLLSQGAREQYFGPGTRLTVT.

This clonotype came up many times. The gene calls are TRBV6-1 and TRBJ2-1, with no clear D. This CDR3 comprises 14 residues. The V gene's germline CDR1 is MNHNS and CDR2 SASEGT. V lost 1 base, J lost 6 bases, and 10 bases lay in between. CDR3 amino acids: CASSEVVGPNEQFF. Written as DNA, the CDR3 is TGTGCCAGCAGTGAAGTAGTCGGACCCAATGAGCAGTTCTTC.

The sample holds a few counts of this clonotype. This sequence joins TRBV6-1 and TRBJ2-5; D gene ambiguous. Per the germline V gene, CDR1 is MNHNS and CDR2 is SASEGT. The CDR3 consists of 15 residues. V dropped 6 bases and J dropped 5 bases, with 19 bases sitting between them. The CDR3 is CASRPDRVYRETQYF. The DNA of the CDR3 is TGTGCCAGCAGGCCCGACCGGGTCTATCGGGAGACCCAGTACTTC.

This chain links TRBV5-1 with TRBJ2-1; D is uncertain. Looked up from germline, CDR1 is SGHRS and CDR2 is YFSETQ. The V end lost 1 base, the J end lost 8 bases, and 10 bases lay between the germline ends. CDR3 size: 13 residues. The CDR3, as DNA: TGCGCCAGCAGCTTGATAGAGTCGGATGAGCAGTTCTTC. It yields the protein CASSLIESDEQFF.

This clonotype was counted at least ten times. This chain joins TRBV30 and TRBJ2-7, with TRBD1 as a possible D gene (6 bases). Trimming removed 5 bases from V and 5 bases from J, with 10 bases in between. CDR1 is GTSNPN, CDR2 SVGIG, per germline (reference sequence). There are 11 residues in the CDR3. The chain's CDR3 is CAWSGVNEQYF. The CDR3 DNA follows: TGTGCCTGGTCAGGGGTCAACGAGCAGTACTTC.

This clonotype was recorded at least ten times. The chain employs TRBV6-1 and TRBJ2-2; 13 bases are a match to TRBD2. Trimming removed 5 bases from V and 7 bases from J; junction bases left unmatched: 7. The germline V gene has CDR1 MNHNS and CDR2 SASEGT. The CDR3 has 16 amino acids. The CDR3 region is CASSTSGRARGGELFF. DNA for the CDR3: TGTGCCAGCAGTACTAGCGGGAGGGCTAGAGGCGGGGAGCTGTTTTTT.

A word on this clonotype: This may come from a read error, since a much larger clone is one base off. The V and J genes are TRBV7-8 and TRBJ1-1; tentatively, D is TRBD1 (5 bases). Trimming shortened V by 2 bases and J by 4 bases, and 20 bases separated the two germline ends. The CDR3 extends over 17 amino acids. CDR1 and CDR2 (germline): SGHVS, FQNEAQ. The CDR3 DNA is TGTGCCAGCAGCTTAACGTCCCAGAGGCAGGGCAGCACTGAAGCTTTCTTT. This encodes CASSLTSQRQGSTEAFF. Variable domain in full (rest from reference TRBV7-8 and TRBJ1-1): GAGVSQSPRYKVAKRGQDVALRCDPISGHVSLFWYQQALGQGPEFLTYFQNEAQLDKSGLPSDRFFAERPEGSVSTLKIQRTQQEDSAVYLCASSLTSQRQGSTEAFFGQGTRLTVV.

The genes are TRBV19 and TRBJ2-1; D remains unclear. In germline, CDR1 is LNHDA, CDR2 SQIVND (reference sequence). This CDR3 is 11 amino acids long. V was clipped by 3 bases and J by 10 bases, with 7 bases between them. CDR3 DNA: TGTGCCAGTAGTATGTCTATCGAGCAGTTCTTC. This codes for CASSMSIEQFF. Drawing the rest from reference TRBV19 and TRBJ2-1, the complete variable domain is DGGITQSPKYLFRKEGQNVTLSCEQNLNHDAMYWYRQDPGQGLRLIYYSQIVNDFQKGDIAEGYSVSREKKESFPLTVTSAQKNPTAFYLCASSMSIEQFFGPGTRLTVL.

This clonotype was observed many times. The V call is TRBV6-1, the J call TRBJ2-1; D may be TRBD2 (6 bases). Trimming pared 3 bases from V and 2 bases from J, leaving 14 bases between. The CDR3 length is 16 residues. The V gene's germline CDR1 is MNHNS and CDR2 SASEGT. For the CDR3, the DNA is TGTGCCAGCAGTGAGGCGGGAAGGAACCCCTACAATGAGCAGTTCTTC. Translating gives CASSEAGRNPYNEQFF.

This clonotype was recorded a few times. The chain employs TRBV7-2 and TRBJ2-7, with D perhaps being TRBD1 or TRBD2 (5 bases each). Germline CDR1 reads SGHTA; CDR2 reads FQGNSA. The CDR3 is made up of 14 amino acids. Trimming removed 1 base at V and 5 bases at J, with 12 bases between. CDR3 sequence (DNA): TGTGCCAGCAGCTTAGGGGGACGGGGACACGAGCAGTACGTC. Its protein product is CASSLGGRGHEQYV.

This clonotype was detected ten times or more. This chain connects TRBV3-1 to TRBJ2-3; D could derive from TRBD1 or TRBD2 (5 bases each). Germline loops: CDR1 LGHDT, CDR2 YNNKEL (reference sequence). V shed 1 base and J shed 3 bases, with 11 bases lying between them. This CDR3 contains 15 residues. Here the CDR3 DNA reads TGTGCCAGCAGCCAAGTGGGGGTTAGTACAGATACGCAGTATTTT. Its protein is CASSQVGVSTDTQYF.

This clonotype has a count of ten or more. The CDR3 sequence is CASSQAPGHYIQYF. The CDR3 DNA follows: TGTGCCAGCAGCCAAGCCCCGGGACACTACATTCAGTACTTC. The chain joins TRBV3-1 to TRBJ2-4, with D perhaps TRBD1 (6 bases). V lost 1 base, J lost 8 bases, and 12 bases lay in between. CDR3 length: 14 residues. In germline, CDR1 is LGHDT, CDR2 YNNKEL (reference sequence). The whole variable domain, filled in from reference TRBV3-1 and TRBJ2-4, reads DTAVSQTPKYLVTQMGNDKSIKCEQNLGHDTMYWYKQDSKKFLKIMFSYNNKELIINETVPNRFSPKSPDKAHLNLHINSLELGDSAVYFCASSQAPGHYIQYFGAGTRLSVL.

As for this clonotype: A much bigger clone sits one base away, suggesting this may be a read error. The chain employs TRBV5-1 and TRBJ2-7, with 7 bases matching TRBD2. Germline loops: CDR1 SGHRS, CDR2 YFSETQ. CDR3 length: 13 residues. The CDR3 here is CASTLGGIYEQYF. CDR3 coding DNA: TGCGCCAGCACCTTGGGGGGGATTTACGAGCAGTACTTC.

This clonotype was picked up many times. CDR3 sequence: CASSQERGYNEQFF. The CDR3 coding sequence is TGTGCCAGCAGCCAAGAGAGGGGATACAATGAGCAGTTCTTC. The chain combines TRBV3-1 with TRBJ2-1, with D perhaps TRBD1 or TRBD2 (5 bases each). Trimming cost V 0 bases and J 4 bases, with 7 bases left between them. CDR1 and CDR2 from the germline V gene are LGHDT and YNNKEL (reference sequence). The length of the CDR3 is 14 residues.

This clonotype occurred many times. J is TRBJ2-7 and V is TRBV20-1; D possibly corresponds to TRBD2 (5 bases). Germline V gene lookup returns CDR1 DFQATT and CDR2 SNEGSKA (reference sequence). CDR3 size: 13 residues. V was clipped by 3 bases and J by 0 bases, with 9 bases between them. The CDR3 spells CSASSGISYEQYF. For the CDR3, the DNA is TGCAGTGCTAGTTCGGGGATCTCCTACGAGCAGTACTTC.

Remarks on this clonotype: This may be a read error, as it is one base from a much larger clone. The chain carries TRBV7-8 and TRBJ2-3; D possibly corresponds to TRBD2 (5 bases). There are 15 residues in the CDR3. Germline V gives CDR1 SGHVS, CDR2 FQNEAQ. The CDR3 reads CASSSLRLEGDAQYF. The DNA of the CDR3 is TGTGCCAGCAGCTCCCTCCGTCTCGAGGGAGATGCGCAGTATTTT.

The rearrangement links TRBV9 to TRBJ2-5, with 11 bases identical to TRBD1. The germline V gene has CDR1 SGDLS and CDR2 YYNGEE. Trimming removed 0 bases from V and 5 bases from J; junction bases left unmatched: 3. The CDR3 is 15 amino acids. The CDR3 region has the DNA TGTGCCAGCAGCGTAGGCTGGACAGGGGGCGAGACCCAGTACTTC. Translating it yields CASSVGWTGGETQYF. Drawing the rest from reference TRBV9 and TRBJ2-5, the complete variable domain is DSGVTQTPKHLITATGQRVTLRCSPRSGDLSVYWYQQSLDQGLQFLIQYYNGEERAKGNILERFSAQQFPDLHSELNLSSLELGDSALYFCASSVGWTGGETQYFGPGTRLLVL.

CDR3 in amino acids: CASRPGISSYEQYF. CDR3 bases: TGTGCCAGCAGACCCGGGATCTCATCCTACGAGCAGTACTTC. The rearrangement links TRBV7-2 to TRBJ2-7; tentative D call: TRBD2 (5 bases). The CDR3 runs to 14 residues. The V gene lost 6 bases and the J gene lost 1 base, with 13 bases spanning the gap. The germline CDR1 and CDR2 sequences are SGHTA and FQGNSA.